This record covers a single TCR beta chain. Its specificity is unknown. This may be a read error: a much more frequent sequence differs by one nucleotide. Time point denoted: newly diagnosed GD, antithyroid drugs for less than 3 months. PBMCs provided the RNA from which the TCR library was made. Approximately 9.6 milliliters of peripheral blood were drawn into EDTA tubes. These data originate in a study of regulatory T cells in long-lasting Graves disease. TCR beta libraries were built with iRepertoire HTBI primers and Arm-PCR of CDR3 regions. TCRdb recomputed calls from the multiplex PCR reads with MiXCR, one row per CDR3 protein. The data hold fewer than 400,000 distinct CDR3 sequences, with about 18% observed a single time. Regarding the study as a whole: It was in persistent disease that TRBV28, TRBJ1-2 and TRBJ2-5 were favored. Persistent patients shared more public clonotypes (around 2,500) than newly diagnosed patients (about 1,000).

CDR3 length equals 15 residues. Germline V gene lookup returns CDR1 LNHDA and CDR2 SQIVND (reference sequence). The source material was peripheral blood mononuclear cells (PBMCs), sampled at new diagnosis, from a patient treated with antithyroid drugs. The TCR sequence derives from a female donor with Graves disease. J is TRBJ2-1 and V is TRBV19; perhaps D is TRBD1 or TRBD2 (6 bases each). The CDR3 coding sequence is TGTACCAGCGCCGCAAGGGGGGTGGGGTACAATGAGCAGTTCTTC. As protein: CTSAARGVGYNEQFF.